Presented here are 23 T cell receptor beta chains from one specimen sequenced in a study of T cells in women clearing cervical HPV infection. Sequencing used immunoSEQ multiplex PCR; TCRdb keeps in-frame clones, though not all of them. Its listing shows 25,000 to 35,000 clones. Sequencing input: blood buffy coat. The receptors come from a woman between 18 and 70 years old with a cervical HPV16 infection that either progressed to CIN3+ or cleared (not recorded which).

Of note for this clone: At one boundary the junction diverges from the germline segment, which might be a read error. Coverage ceases 3 residues before the CDR3 finishes, and the germline J gene fills in the end. In the same sample, other DNA sequences code for this CDR3. The chain joins TRBV7-3 to TRBJ1-3; 8 nucleotides align to TRBD1. Per germline, CDR1 SGHTA and CDR2 FQGTGA. The length of the CDR3 is 14 residues. This CDR3 is CAIGTGGSGNTIYF. CDR3 DNA, as far as it was read: TGTGCCATCGGTACAGGGGGATCGGGAAACACT. Based on the CDR3 plus reference TRBV7-3 and TRBJ1-3, the full variable domain is GAGVSQTPSNKVTEKGKYVELRCDPISGHTALYWYRQSLGQGPEFLIYFQGTGAADDSGLPNDRFFAVRPEGSVSTLKIQRTERGDSAVYLCAIGTGGSGNTIYFGEGSWLTVV.

According to its frequency, this clone is medium-sized (0.01 to 0.1%). The DNA ends 3 residues before the CDR3 does, and the rest of the CDR3 is filled in from the germline J gene. The chain carries TRBV19 and TRBJ2-4; D is perhaps TRBD2 (6 bases). CDR1 LNHDA and CDR2 SQIVND come from the germline V gene (reference sequence). The CDR3 sequence is 15 residues long. The V and J ends lost 6 bases and 4 bases respectively, with 16 bases between them. CDR3 in amino acids: CASRGLDSLKNIQYF. The sequenced part of the CDR3 DNA is TGTGCCAGTAGGGGACTTGACAGCCTGAAAAACATT.

Note on this clone: The missing CDR3 end, 3 residues past where the read stops, is filled in from the germline J gene. The chain recombines TRBV7-2 with TRBJ2-1; no clear D gene. This CDR3 is built from 14 residues. Deletions cut 7 bases from V and 5 bases from J, with 15 bases between. Germline CDR1 is SGHTA and CDR2 is FQGNSA. The CDR3: CASNTAPRDNEQFF. Partial CDR3 DNA: TGTGCCAGCAACACCGCTCCCCGGGACAATGAG. The whole variable domain, filled in from reference TRBV7-2 and TRBJ2-1, reads GAGVSQSPSNKVTEKGKDVELRCDPISGHTALYWYRQSLGQGLEFLIYFQGNSAPDKSGLPSDRFSAERTGGSVSTLTIQRTQQEDSAVYLCASNTAPRDNEQFFGPGTRLTVL.

CDR3 region: CSARDRQGGETQYF. The sequenced part of the CDR3 DNA is TGCAGTGCTAGAGATAGGCAGGGAGGGGAGACC. The rearrangement joins TRBV20-1 to TRBJ2-5, with TRBD2 matching 7 bases. Coverage ceases 3 residues before the CDR3 finishes, and the germline J gene fills in the end. V lost 0 bases to trimming and J lost 5 bases; unmatched junction nucleotides: 6. The CDR3 is 14 amino acids. The germline CDR1 and CDR2 sequences are DFQATT and SNEGSKA (reference sequence).

As to this clone: The read gets to within 3 residues of the CDR3 end, and the germline J gene fills in the rest. The chain couples TRBV7-2 to TRBJ2-3; TRBD2 matches 8 bases. CDR1 SGHTA and CDR2 FQGNSA come from the germline V gene. The CDR3 spans 15 residues. Trimming removed 4 bases from V and 5 bases from J; junction bases left unmatched: 8. The part of the CDR3 DNA that was read is TGTGCCAGCAGCTCCACCTATCTAGCGGGAGATACG. Translating gives CASSSTYLAGDT. The whole CDR3 protein reads CASSSTYLAGDTQYF.

In the case of this clone: The read terminates 3 residues before the CDR3 end, so the remaining end is supplied by the germline J gene. The rearrangement joins TRBV9 to TRBJ1-4; tentative D call: TRBD1 (5 bases). The V and J ends lost 4 bases and 8 bases respectively, with 12 bases between them. The length of the CDR3 is 13 residues. Germline values: CDR1 SGDLS, CDR2 YYNGEE. The DNA read from the CDR3 is TGTGCCAGCAGCCCTTGGGGCTCCGAAAAA. Translated, it gives CASSPWGSEK. The CDR3 as a whole reads CASSPWGSEKLFF.

About this clone itself: The read falls 3 residues short of the CDR3 end, and the missing part is taken from the germline J gene. The chain has TRBV5-1 and TRBJ2-1; D perhaps matches TRBD1 (5 bases). V shed 0 bases and J shed 6 bases, with 13 bases lying between them. The germline CDR1 and CDR2 sequences are SGHRS and YFSETQ. The length of the CDR3 is 15 residues. The CDR3 loop is CASSLEGYNGNEQFF. The part of the CDR3 DNA that was read is TGCGCCAGCAGCTTGGAGGGGTATAACGGCAATGAG.

Comments on this clone: The read ends 3 residues shy of where the CDR3 ends; the end is completed using the germline J gene. The V and J genes are TRBV7-6 and TRBJ1-2; D may be TRBD1 (5 bases). The length of the CDR3 is 18 residues. Germline V lookup: CDR1 SGHVS, CDR2 FNYEAQ. CDR3 region: CASSLSLLGQGMHNDYTF. The covered CDR3 bases are TGTGCCAGCAGCTTATCTCTCTTGGGCCAGGGTATGCACAATGAC.

As concerns this clone: One end of the junction is discordant with germline, which a read error may explain. The read finishes 3 residues shy of the CDR3 end, and the germline J gene is used to complete it. The rearrangement links TRBV7-7 to TRBJ2-6; a possible D gene is TRBD2 (6 bases). The CDR3 runs 14 residues. Germline V gives CDR1 SSHAT, CDR2 FNYEAQ (reference sequence). The CDR3 spells CASSPSAGANVLTF. CDR3 bases read: TGTGCTAGCAGCCCTAGCGCTGGGGCCAACGTC.

To note about this clone: Read sequence stops 3 residues before the CDR3 end, and the germline J gene provides the missing end. The rearrangement links TRBV5-1 to TRBJ2-2; D unresolved. CDR1 SGHRS and CDR2 YFSETQ come from the germline V gene. The CDR3 length is 16 residues. Trimming left V 0 bases short and J 0 bases short, with 9 bases between. CDR3 amino acids: CASSLVLPANTGELFF. Partial CDR3 DNA: TGCGCCAGCAGCTTGGTTCTTCCCGCGAACACCGGGGAG.

Concerning this clone itself: The CDR3 is cut off 3 residues early in the read; its end comes from the germline J gene. The rearrangement joins TRBV5-1 to TRBJ2-2; tentatively, D is TRBD2 (5 bases). CDR1 is SGHRS and CDR2 is YFSETQ in the germline V gene. This CDR3 is 14 amino acids long. The CDR3: CASSFGQTNEKLFF. The part of the CDR3 DNA that was read is TGCGCCAGCAGCTTCGGGCAGACTAATGAAAAG. Variable domain in full (rest from reference TRBV5-1 and TRBJ2-2): KAGVTQTPRYLIKTRGQQVTLSCSPISGHRSVSWYQQTPGQGLQFLFEYFSETQRNKGNFPGRFSGRQFSNSRSEMNVSTLELGDSALYLCASSFGQTNEKLFFGEGSRLTVL.

On this clone: The read finishes 3 residues shy of the CDR3 end, and the germline J gene is used to complete it. This chain joins TRBV6-2 or TRBV6-3 and TRBJ2-5; 7 nucleotides match TRBD1. V shed 6 bases, J shed 0 bases, and the junction held 7 bases outside the gene matches. This CDR3 has 15 residues. CDR1 and CDR2 (germline): MNHEY, SVGEGT. CDR3 loop: CASSYPQGYQETQYF. The sequenced part of the CDR3 DNA is TGTGCCAGCAGCTATCCACAGGGGTACCAAGAGACC.

On this clone: The CDR3 end lies 3 residues beyond the end of the read and is filled in from the germline J gene. Other DNA sequences in the sample encode the same CDR3. The rearrangement uses TRBV7-9 and TRBJ1-3; D is unresolved. Germline assignment: CDR1 SEHNR and CDR2 FQNEAQ (reference sequence). V dropped 4 bases and J dropped 3 bases, with 10 bases sitting between them. The length of the CDR3 is 14 residues. CDR3 protein: CASSSQTGGNTIYF. Incomplete CDR3 DNA: TGTGCCAGCAGCTCCCAGACGGGTGGAAACACC.

Comment on this clone: The observed sequence ends 3 residues before the CDR3 terminus, with the missing tail filled in from the germline J gene. V gene TRBV14 combines with J gene TRBJ2-3, with 7 bases aligning to TRBD2. The trim removed 4 bases at V and 1 base at J, leaving 5 bases unmatched. This CDR3 is 15 amino acids long. CDR1 is SGHDN, CDR2 FVKESK, per germline. CDR3 sequence: CASSPFAGGTDTQYF. The covered CDR3 bases are TGTGCCAGCAGCCCCTTTGCGGGGGGCACAGATACG.

As regards this clone: The read terminates 3 residues ahead of where the CDR3 ends, so the germline J gene completes it. V and J are TRBV10-3 and TRBJ2-1; TRBD1 might be the D (5 bases). The germline V and J ends were trimmed by 7 bases and 4 bases, with 14 bases remaining between them. This CDR3 has 14 amino acids. Germline V gives CDR1 ENHRY, CDR2 SYGVKD. CDR3 sequence: CAIMDGAVYNEQFF. The covered CDR3 bases are TGTGCCATCATGGATGGGGCTGTTTACAATGAG.

Comment on this clone: The DNA ends 3 residues before the CDR3 does, and the rest of the CDR3 is filled in from the germline J gene. The rearrangement uses TRBV5-8 and TRBJ1-5; no definite D call. The CDR3 extends over 14 amino acids. V was trimmed by 2 bases and J by 3 bases, leaving 9 bases between them. CDR1 and CDR2 (germline): SGHTS, YDEGEE. Here the CDR3 reads CASSFGEVNQPQHF. Partial CDR3 DNA: TGTGCCAGCAGCTTCGGGGAAGTCAATCAGCCC.

Comment on this clone: The observed sequence ends 3 residues before the CDR3 terminus, with the missing tail filled in from the germline J gene. The chain is built from TRBV20-1 and TRBJ2-2, with 8 bases aligning to TRBD1. The CDR3 runs to 13 residues. The germline CDR1 and CDR2 sequences are DFQATT and SNEGSKA (reference sequence). CDR3: CSAIQGGYEKLFF. The CDR3 DNA, read in part, is TGCAGTGCTATACAGGGGGGATATGAAAAG.

About this clone itself: The CDR3 extends 3 residues past the end of the read, so its final part is completed from the germline J gene. V usage is TRBV6-2 or TRBV6-3 and J usage is TRBJ2-7, with TRBD2 identical over 7 bases. This CDR3 has 16 amino acids. V trimming: 6 bases; J trimming: 2 bases; junction bases outside the gene matches: 13. The germline V gene encodes CDR1 MNHEY and CDR2 SVGEGT. CDR3 residues: CASRSVGTTDPYEQYF. Incomplete CDR3 DNA: TGTGCCAGCAGATCCGTAGGGACTACCGACCCCTACGAG.

The part of the CDR3 DNA that was read is TGTGCCAGCTCACCAACCGGGACAGGGGAGGATACG. It specifies CASSPTGTGEDT. The full CDR3 is CASSPTGTGEDTQYF. The genes are TRBV18 and TRBJ2-3; 10 bases align to TRBD1. The read falls 3 residues short of the CDR3 end, and the missing part is taken from the germline J gene. The germline V gene has CDR1 KGHSH and CDR2 LQKENI. The CDR3 totals 15 residues. V gave up 2 bases and J gave up 6 bases; unmatched junction bases: 5.

On this clone: With the read ending 3 residues before the CDR3 end, the germline J gene is used to fill in that end. The chain employs TRBV6-1 and TRBJ2-4, with D possibly TRBD1 on 5 matching bases. Per the germline V gene, CDR1 is MNHNS and CDR2 is SASEGT. There are 14 residues in the CDR3. CDR3 protein: CASSETDRYYGQYF. The sequenced CDR3 bases are TGTGCCAGCAGTGAAACCGACAGATACTATGGT.

Remarks on this clone: The missing CDR3 end, 3 residues past where the read stops, is filled in from the germline J gene. This chain uses TRBV5-1 with TRBJ2-5; TRBD1 agrees at 9 bases. The CDR3 consists of 16 residues. The V segment lost 4 bases and the J segment 5 bases; nucleotides outside the gene matches: 12. The germline gives CDR1 SGHRS, CDR2 YFSETQ. CDR3 in amino acids: CASSLRFTGGGETQYF. The covered CDR3 bases are TGCGCCAGCAGCCTCCGATTTACAGGGGGCGGGGAGACC.

Regarding this clone: The read ends 3 residues shy of where the CDR3 ends; the end is completed using the germline J gene. The genes are TRBV6-1 and TRBJ2-5, with D possibly matching TRBD1 (6 bases). The V and J ends lost 2 bases and 5 bases respectively, with 9 bases between them. CDR3 length equals 13 residues. Per germline, CDR1 MNHNS and CDR2 SASEGT. The part of the CDR3 DNA that was read is TGTGCCAGCAGTGAATTAGACAGGGAGACC. Protein sequence: CASSELDRET. The entire CDR3 protein reads CASSELDRETQYF.

Comments on this clone: The read is 3 residues too short to cover the CDR3 end, so that end is filled in from the germline J gene. The V gene is TRBV7-2, the J gene TRBJ2-7; D not certain. This CDR3 contains 13 residues. The germline CDR1 and CDR2 sequences are SGHTA and FQGNSA. V dropped 5 bases and J dropped 6 bases, with 14 bases sitting between them. The CDR3 DNA, read in part, is TGTGCCAGCAGCCCCCCCACCGGGTTCGAG. Translation gives CASSPPTGFE. The complete CDR3 sequence is CASSPPTGFEQYF.